The T cell receptor beta chain described here comes from a study of CD8 T cells in Susac syndrome. Sequencing of TCR beta was performed on blood CD8+ T cells and on blood CD4+ T cells. TEMRA cells were enriched by FACS, while CD8+ and CD4+ T cells were obtained through a negative isolation that was performed magnetically. The germline CDR1 and CDR2 sequences are SGHVS and FNYEAQ. V was clipped by 2 bases and J by 5 bases, with 10 bases between them. The CDR3 is made up of 13 amino acids. After extraction with the RNeasy kit, about 0.5 to 1 ug of the RNA was reverse transcribed using random hexamers. The authors amplified TCR beta CDR3 across 54 Vbeta and 13 Jbeta using immunoSEQ multiplex PCR. One entry per CDR3 protein, called by TCRdb with MiXCR from the immunoSEQ multiplex PCR reads. The table has 350,000 to 550,000 distinct CDR3 sequences, approximately 85% seen once. This clonotype was counted a single time.

This chain links TRBV7-6 with TRBJ2-7, with D possibly being TRBD1 or TRBD2 (5 bases each). The TCR was taken from a human donor with multiple sclerosis. The sample was CD8+ T cells from PBMCs. The CDR3 is CASSLQGADEQYF. The CDR3 coding sequence is TGTGCCAGCAGCTTACAGGGAGCCGACGAGCAGTACTTC.